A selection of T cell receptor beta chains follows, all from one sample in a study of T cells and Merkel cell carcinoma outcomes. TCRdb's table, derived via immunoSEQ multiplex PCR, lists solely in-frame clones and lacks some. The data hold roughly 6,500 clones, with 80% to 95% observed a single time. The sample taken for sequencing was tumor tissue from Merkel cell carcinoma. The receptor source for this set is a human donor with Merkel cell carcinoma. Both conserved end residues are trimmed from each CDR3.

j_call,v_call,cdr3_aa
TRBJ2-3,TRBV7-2,ASSLGGPGDTQY
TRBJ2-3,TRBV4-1,ASSQIAGGVDTQY
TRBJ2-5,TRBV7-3,ASSLNGGDQETQY
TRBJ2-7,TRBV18,ASSLGQGDEQY
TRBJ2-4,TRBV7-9,ASPLAGDIQY
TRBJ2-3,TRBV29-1,SVERAGGPDTQY
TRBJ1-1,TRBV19,ASSIRDNMNTEAF
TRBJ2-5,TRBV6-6,ASTPAGPQETQY
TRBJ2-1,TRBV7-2,ASSVSGASYNEQF
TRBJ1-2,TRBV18,ASSPDSGLVGYT
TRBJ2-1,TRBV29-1,SVEEGGFEQF
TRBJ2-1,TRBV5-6,ASSLDRMVEQF
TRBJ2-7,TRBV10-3,AISEPREGEQY
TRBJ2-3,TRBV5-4,ASSPAGRSSSTDTQY
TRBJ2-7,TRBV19,AGGQGSSYEQY
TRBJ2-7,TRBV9,ASSEGWGVGYEQY
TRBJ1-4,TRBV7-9,ASSLAVAAGGEKLF
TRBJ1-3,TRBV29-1,SVESGAVTGNTIY
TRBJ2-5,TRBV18,ASSPDRAGETQY
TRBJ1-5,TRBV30,AWSVQGTENQPQH
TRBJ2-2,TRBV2,ASEESLNTGELF
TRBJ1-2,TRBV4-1,ASSQAHTGNYGYT
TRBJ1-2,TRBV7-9,ASSLANLGPTVSYGYT
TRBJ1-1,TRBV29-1,SVIRGITEAF
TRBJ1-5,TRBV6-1,ASSEVGQPQH
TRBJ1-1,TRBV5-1,ASSRISAVVNTEAF
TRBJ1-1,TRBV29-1,SVGTGNTEAF
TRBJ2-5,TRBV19,ASSNPGAGGETQY
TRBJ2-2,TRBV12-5,ASATPEKIFTGELF
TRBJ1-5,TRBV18,ASSQGADQPQH
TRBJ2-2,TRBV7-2,ASSYTSPPGELF
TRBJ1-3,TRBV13,TSSVTGDFLRNTIY
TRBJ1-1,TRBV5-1,ASSGTGAGTEAF
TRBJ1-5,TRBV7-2,ASSLGQANQPQH
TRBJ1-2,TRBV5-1,ASSTDRGQMSYGYT
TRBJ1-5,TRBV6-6,ASHNQPQH
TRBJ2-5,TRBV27,ASSYQRGGRETQY
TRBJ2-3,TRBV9,ASSRLSSTDTQY
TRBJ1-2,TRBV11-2,ASSLPRGRGYGYT
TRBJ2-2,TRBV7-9,ASSRYRTNTGELF
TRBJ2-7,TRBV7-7,ASSFDRGSEQD
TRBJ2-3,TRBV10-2,ASRAGLVTDTQY
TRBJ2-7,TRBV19,ASSPRDRGAEQY
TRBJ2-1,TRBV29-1,SVEGRYNEQF
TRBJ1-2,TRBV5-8,ASRKDSRNYGYT
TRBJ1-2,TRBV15,ATSRDLGVGGYT
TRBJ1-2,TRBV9,ASSALEGGAGYGYT
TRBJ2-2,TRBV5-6,ASSFGGSAGLF
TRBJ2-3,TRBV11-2,ASSPGLAGADTQY
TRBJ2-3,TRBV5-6,ASSLAQFGGGDTQY
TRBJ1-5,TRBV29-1,SVGGGSGNQPQH
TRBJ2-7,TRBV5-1,ASSQVWEQY
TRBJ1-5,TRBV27,ASSSEGWNQPQH
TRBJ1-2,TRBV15,ATSNTGNGYT
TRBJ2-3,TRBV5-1,ASSPADSTDTQY
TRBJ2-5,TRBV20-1,SATHGETQY
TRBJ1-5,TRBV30,AWSRALGQPQH
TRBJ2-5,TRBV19,ASSPRRGETQY
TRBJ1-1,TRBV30,ASYPSDRAKGTEAF